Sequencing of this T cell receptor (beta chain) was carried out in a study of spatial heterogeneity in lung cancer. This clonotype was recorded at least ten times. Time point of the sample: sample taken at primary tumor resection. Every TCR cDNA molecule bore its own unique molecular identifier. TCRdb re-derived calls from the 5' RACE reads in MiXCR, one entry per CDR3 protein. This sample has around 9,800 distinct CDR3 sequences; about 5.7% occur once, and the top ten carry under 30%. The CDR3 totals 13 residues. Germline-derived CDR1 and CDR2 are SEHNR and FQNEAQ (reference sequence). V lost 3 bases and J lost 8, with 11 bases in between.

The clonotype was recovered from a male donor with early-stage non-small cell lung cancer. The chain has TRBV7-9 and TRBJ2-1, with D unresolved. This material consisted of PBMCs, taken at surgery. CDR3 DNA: TGTGCCAGCAGCTTGGACGGTAAGGATGAGCAGTTCTTC. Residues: CASSLDGKDEQFF.